The source of this T cell receptor (beta chain) is a study of neurological immune-mediated disorders. This clonotype has at least ten counts. The germline gene is not matched at one end of the junction; a read error may be the cause. CDR1 and CDR2 (germline): LNHNV, YYDKDF (reference sequence). This CDR3 contains 16 residues. TCRdb recomputed calls from the 5' RACE reads with MiXCR, one row per CDR3 protein. The profile shows tens of thousands of distinct CDR3 sequences, roughly 13% of them singletons. Specified time point: longitudinal time-point 1 (baseline). The chain employs TRBV15 and TRBJ2-5, with 12 nucleotides matching TRBD2. The receptor's source is a female donor with HTLV-1-associated myelopathy (HAM/TSP). The source material was PBMCs. DNA of the CDR3: TGTGCTACCAGCAGAAAACTAGCGGGGGGCCAAGAGACCCAGTACTTC. The encoded protein is CATSRKLAGGQETQYF.